This T cell receptor (beta chain) derives from a study of T cell responses to AZD1222 COVID-19 vaccine. This CDR3 comprises 14 residues. Looked up from germline, CDR1 is LGHNT and CDR2 is FRNRAP. With 7 bases clipped from V and 1 base from J, the junction kept 4 bases outside the gene matches. Findings and limits, study-wide: Variant regions that are unmutated are reportedly the target of nearly half of spike-specific TCRs.

Samples with a second dose at about 4 or about 12 weeks were pooled together. Repertoires were generated with immunoSEQ multiplex PCR, while TCRdb's copy carries only in-frame clones and drops some. In the table there are approximately 150,000 clones, about 86% of which are singletons. A remark on this clone: Its antigen is still unknown.

Here the sequenced sample was peripheral blood, taken 28 days after the second AZD1222 dose. This TCR was sampled from an adult who received the AZD1222 COVID-19 vaccine. V gene TRBV12-5 combines with J gene TRBJ2-1, with 7 nucleotides matching TRBD2. CDR3 DNA sequence: TGTGCTAGTGTCCTTAGCGGGTCCTACAATGAGCAGTTCTTC. Amino acid sequence: CASVLSGSYNEQFF. The full variable domain, with the rest looked up from reference TRBV12-5 and TRBJ2-1, is DARVTQTPRHKVTEMGQEVTMRCQPILGHNTVFWYRQTMMQGLELLAYFRNRAPLDDSGMPKDRFSAEMPDATLATLKIQPSEPRDSAVYFCASVLSGSYNEQFFGPGTRLTVL.